This TCR beta chain came from a study of T cell changes during pregnancy in multiple sclerosis. Sequencing was performed with immunoSEQ multiplex PCR; in TCRdb, only in-frame clones are kept and a portion is missing. The sample shows tens of thousands of clones, about nine tenths of them seen only once. This material consisted of peripheral blood, taken in the second trimester of pregnancy. This sequence originates from a female donor with multiple sclerosis, enrolled in a pregnancy study.

CDR3: CASSDLIWGQGADQPQHF. CDR3 sequence (DNA): TGTGCCAGCAGTGACTTGATCTGGGGACAGGGGGCCGATCAGCCCCAGCATTTT. This chain links TRBV6-1 with TRBJ1-5; 12 bases agree with TRBD1. This CDR3 region has 18 residues. Germline V gives CDR1 MNHNS, CDR2 SASEGT. With 3 bases clipped from V and 5 bases from J, the junction kept 11 bases outside the gene matches.